This T cell receptor (beta chain) was documented in a study of blood T cell repertoires in COVID-19. Whole-study context: Sites in the United States, Italy and Spain provided acute and convalescent COVID-19 samples. T cells, B-cell-depleted T cells, or PBMCs supplied cDNA or gDNA.

Original data processing: The authors estimated nucleated cell counts from reference gene primer amplification. Clones were read by immunoSEQ multiplex PCR, and TCRdb kept only the in-frame ones, dropping some. D and trimming were read from the DNA, whereas the V and J calls and clone size are those reported in that table. Among fewer than 250,000 clones listed, around 87% were seen once. The CDR3 extends over 13 amino acids. The junction had 3 bases not matched to a gene; V was cut back by 6 bases and J by 4 bases. Germline loops: CDR1 LGHNT, CDR2 FRNRAP. This receptor was obtained from a man aged 55 to 70 with acute or convalescent COVID-19. The specimen sequenced was peripheral blood. The chain combines TRBV12-5 with TRBJ2-1; 7 nucleotides align to TRBD1. This chain's CDR3 is CASGLGQYNEQFF. CDR3 sequence (DNA): TGTGCTAGTGGCCTGGGACAGTACAATGAGCAGTTCTTC. Full variable domain (outside the CDR3, taken from reference TRBV12-5 and TRBJ2-1): DARVTQTPRHKVTEMGQEVTMRCQPILGHNTVFWYRQTMMQGLELLAYFRNRAPLDDSGMPKDRFSAEMPDATLATLKIQPSEPRDSAVYFCASGLGQYNEQFFGPGTRLTVL.